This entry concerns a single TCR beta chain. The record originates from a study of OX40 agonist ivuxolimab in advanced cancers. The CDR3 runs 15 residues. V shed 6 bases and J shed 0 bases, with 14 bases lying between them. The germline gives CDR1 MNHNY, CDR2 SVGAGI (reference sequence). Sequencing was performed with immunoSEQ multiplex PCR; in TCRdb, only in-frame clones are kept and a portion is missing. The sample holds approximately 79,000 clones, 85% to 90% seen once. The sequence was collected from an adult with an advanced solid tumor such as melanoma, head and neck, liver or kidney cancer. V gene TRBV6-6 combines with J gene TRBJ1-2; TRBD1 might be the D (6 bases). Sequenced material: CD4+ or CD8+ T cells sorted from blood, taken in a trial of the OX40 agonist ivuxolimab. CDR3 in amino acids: CASSRQANANYGYTF. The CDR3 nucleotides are TGTGCCAGCAGCCGACAGGCGAATGCTAACTATGGCTACACCTTC.